The 12 T cell receptor beta chains listed next were all sequenced from one sample in a study of blood T cell repertoires in COVID-19. This table comes from immunoSEQ multiplex PCR, and its TCRdb copy is limited to in-frame clones, with some not included. The sample lists 100,000 to 150,000 clones, about 85% seen once, with roughly 6.7% in the top ten. The sequenced sample was peripheral blood. Receptors originate from a man at least 80 years old with active or convalescent COVID-19.

This clone was seen a single time. This chain joins TRBV6-5 and TRBJ2-1; 9 bases agree with TRBD2. Losses at the gene ends were 1 base for V and 5 bases for J; bases not matched to a gene: 6. Looked up from germline, CDR1 is MNHEY and CDR2 is SVGAGI. The CDR3 consists of 16 residues. CDR3 sequence (DNA): TGTGCCAGCAGTTACTTCTTAGCGGGAGTCCACAATGAGCAGTTCTTC. This encodes CASSYFLAGVHNEQFF.

The chain combines TRBV6-5 with TRBJ2-5, with 9 nucleotides matching TRBD1. CDR3 length equals 12 residues. Germline lookup yields CDR1 MNHEY and CDR2 SVGAGI. The ends lost 8 bases at V and 5 bases at J; junction bases unmatched: 3. CDR3 DNA sequence: TGTGCCAGCCGAGGACAGGGGGAGACCCAGTACTTC. It codes for CASRGQGETQYF.

V is TRBV9 and J is TRBJ2-7, with D possibly TRBD1 on 7 matching bases. Germline loops: CDR1 SGDLS, CDR2 YYNGEE. The V and J ends lost 3 bases and 7 bases respectively, with 23 bases between them. The CDR3 is 16 residues long. This CDR3 is CASSGPGAGGIWEQYF. The CDR3 DNA is TGTGCCAGCAGCGGCCCCGGGGCAGGGGGGATTTGGGAGCAGTACTTC.

V gene TRBV6-5 combines with J gene TRBJ2-7, with D maybe TRBD1 (6 bases). Trimming pared 6 bases from V and 7 bases from J, leaving 10 bases between. CDR1 MNHEY and CDR2 SVGAGI come from the germline V gene. The CDR3 length is 11 residues. The CDR3 DNA reads TGTGCCAGCAGCCAGGGGTGGGAGCAGTACTTC. Its protein product is CASSQGWEQYF.

The rearrangement links TRBV9 to TRBJ2-1; TRBD2 matches 11 bases. The germline V gene has CDR1 SGDLS and CDR2 YYNGEE. Germline trimming cut 0 bases from V and 8 bases from J; bases unmatched to any gene: 10. This CDR3 has 17 residues. As DNA, the CDR3 is TGTGCCAGCAGCGTAGGGCGACTAGCGGGACCTAGGGATGAGCAGTTCTTC. This translates into CASSVGRLAGPRDEQFF.

The genes are TRBV5-1 and TRBJ1-3; 8 positions agree with TRBD1. Losses at the gene ends were 6 bases for V and 2 bases for J; bases not matched to a gene: 7. The CDR3 covers 15 residues. Per the germline V gene, CDR1 is SGHRS and CDR2 is YFSETQ. The CDR3 reads CASTDSQGAGNTIYF. In DNA form, the CDR3 reads TGCGCCAGCACCGATTCACAGGGGGCTGGAAACACCATATATTTT.

The gene calls are TRBV2 and TRBJ1-6; 10 nucleotides align to TRBD1. Germline loops: CDR1 SNHLY, CDR2 FYNNEI. The CDR3 is 17 residues long. The V and J ends lost 4 bases and 9 bases, in that order; junction bases with no gene match: 12. CDR3 loop: CASSVGLGTGVGSPLHF. Here the CDR3 DNA reads TGTGCCAGCAGTGTCGGACTGGGGACAGGGGTCGGTTCACCCCTCCACTTT.

The chain recombines TRBV5-6 with TRBJ1-6, with 8 bases fitting TRBD1. Germline trimming cut 4 bases from V and 10 bases from J; bases unmatched to any gene: 16. From germline, CDR1 is SGHDT and CDR2 YYEEEE. This CDR3 has 17 amino acids. The CDR3 DNA follows: TGTGCCAGCAGCCCTGGACAGGGAGGCTTTGATATCTCACCCCTCCACTTT. Translation: CASSPGQGGFDISPLHF.

The chain uses TRBV12-3 or TRBV12-4 and TRBJ2-2; no reliable D call. Trimming left V 2 bases short and J 6 bases short, with 4 bases between. The CDR3 totals 12 residues. In DNA, the CDR3 is TGTGCCAGCAGTTTATCCTCCGGGGAGCTGTTTTTT. Protein: CASSLSSGELFF.

The rearrangement links TRBV20-1 to TRBJ1-5; 9 nucleotides agree with TRBD1. Germline V gene sequence: CDR1 DFQATT, CDR2 SNEGSKA (reference sequence). The V gene end was trimmed by 4 bases and the J gene end by 11 bases; junction bases not matched to a gene: 3. This CDR3 contains 11 residues. For the CDR3, the DNA is TGCAGTGCTAAACAGGGGGCAGCCCAGCATTTT. Translated: CSAKQGAAQHF.

The chain links TRBV6-2 or TRBV6-3 to TRBJ2-5, with TRBD2 matching 15 bases. V trimming: 5 bases; J trimming: 4 bases; junction bases outside the gene matches: 11. The V gene's germline CDR1 is MNHEY and CDR2 SVGEGT. The CDR3 is 18 residues long. This CDR3 is CASSTIGLAGGAGETQYF. The CDR3 DNA is TGTGCCAGCAGTACCATAGGACTAGCGGGAGGGGCTGGAGAGACCCAGTACTTC.

The chain links TRBV5-4 to TRBJ1-5, with a tentative D call TRBD1 (5 bases). This CDR3 is built from 13 residues. CDR1 is SGHNT, CDR2 YYREEE, per germline (reference sequence). Trimming removed 10 bases at V and 4 bases at J, with 15 bases between. CDR3 DNA sequence: TGTGCCCACAGGCAGGGTACAAATCAGCCCCAGCATTTT. This encodes CAHRQGTNQPQHF.